What follows are 22 T cell receptor beta chains derived from one specimen sequenced in a study of blood T cell repertoires in COVID-19 (dated by TCRdb to 2018 to 2020). Libraries were prepared through the immunoSEQ multiplex PCR assay. The source is immuneACCESS, and TCRdb retained only in-frame sequences with V and J called. Part of the clones is not carried over; for the studies checked, unresolved V genes explain less than half of this, and the remainder is unexplained. This sample is represented by under 130,000 clones; 87% of them were singletons. Jointly, the top ten make up just over 3% of the sample. The sequenced sample consisted of peripheral blood. All receptors come from a man aged 50 or older in a cohort sampled during active COVID-19.

This clone was recorded a few times. Other DNA sequences from this sample encode an identical CDR3 as well. This chain connects TRBV6-6 to TRBJ1-2; TRBD1 agrees at 11 bases. Trimming at V came to 5 bases and at J to 3 bases, leaving 2 bases not matched to a gene. CDR3 length: 14 residues. From germline, CDR1 is MNHNY and CDR2 SVGAGI (reference sequence). CDR3 loop: CASSRTGGDYGYTF. CDR3 bases: TGTGCCAGCAGTAGGACAGGGGGCGACTATGGCTACACCTTC.

The gene calls are TRBV2 and TRBJ1-2; perhaps TRBD1 as D (5 bases). In germline, CDR1 is SNHLY, CDR2 FYNNEI. V was pared by 2 bases and J by 13 bases, with 14 bases between. This CDR3 contains 12 residues. In nucleotides, the CDR3 is TGTGCCAGCAGTGAATCGGGGGGGATGCGCACCTTC. Encoded protein: CASSESGGMRTF. The full variable domain, with the rest looked up from reference TRBV2 and TRBJ1-2, is EPEVTQTPSHQVTQMGQEVILRCVPISNHLYFYWYRQILGQKVEFLVSFYNNEISEKSEIFDDQFSVERPDGSNFTLKIRSTKLEDSAMYFCASSESGGMRTFGSGTRLTVV.

A single count supports this clone. CDR3 loop: CASRPPGGSGVETQYF. The CDR3 bases are TGTGCCAGCAGGCCTCCGGGGGGGAGTGGGGTAGAGACCCAGTACTTC. The chain carries TRBV28 and TRBJ2-5, with 8 bases lining up with TRBD2. Germline V gives CDR1 MDHEN, CDR2 SYDVKM. This CDR3 contains 16 residues. After removal of 6 bases from V and 4 bases from J, the junction contained 13 bases not matched to a gene.

This clone appeared once. The chain combines TRBV3-1 (or the pseudogene TRBV3-2) with TRBJ1-5; no clear D gene. The CDR3 totals 13 residues. Trimming pared 0 bases from V and 7 bases from J, leaving 7 bases between. CDR1 is LGHDT and CDR2 is YNNKEL in the germline V gene (reference sequence). The CDR3 region has the DNA TGTGCCAGCAGCCAAGAATCGAGACAGCCCCAGCATTTT. This encodes CASSQESRQPQHF.

The J gene is TRBJ1-5, the V gene TRBV12-2; TRBD1 was called by the table and not checked on the DNA. TRBV12-2 is marked as a pseudogene. The CDR3 is 19 amino acids. The CDR3 sequence is CASRLPDPRVLRGNQPQHF. DNA of the CDR3: TGTGCAAGTCGCTTACCGGACCCCAGGGTCCTTCGGGGCAATCAGCCCCAGCATTTT.

This clone was detected a few times. The J gene is TRBJ2-7, the V gene TRBV11-3; D is unresolved. Per germline, CDR1 SGHNT and CDR2 YENEEA. V was cut by 0 bases and J by 0 bases, with 6 bases left in between. The CDR3 is made up of 14 amino acids. This CDR3 reads CASSLELNSYEQYF. In DNA form, the CDR3 reads TGTGCCAGCAGCTTAGAGTTAAACTCCTACGAGCAGTACTTC.

In regard to this clone: The germline gene is not matched at one end of the junction; a read error may be the cause. This chain joins TRBV3-1 (or the pseudogene TRBV3-2) and TRBJ2-7, with 8 bases identical to TRBD1. There are 14 residues in the CDR3. Germline CDR1 reads LGHDT; CDR2 reads YNNKEL (reference sequence). The CDR3 DNA is TGTGCCAGCAGCCAAAATCCAGGGGGCCCCAGGGTTGACTTC. Translated: CASSQNPGGPRVDF.

The chain recombines TRBV7-9 with TRBJ2-5; D gene uncertain. Trimming left V 5 bases short and J 5 bases short, with 15 bases between. The germline gives CDR1 SEHNR, CDR2 FQNEAQ (reference sequence). This CDR3 region has 14 residues. The CDR3 loop is CASSPAVGLETQYF. CDR3 sequence (DNA): TGTGCCAGCAGCCCCGCCGTGGGCCTTGAGACCCAGTACTTC.

The sample holds one count of this clone. The chain's CDR3 is CASSQDVYTDTQYF. In DNA, the CDR3 is TGTGCCAGCAGCCAAGATGTTTATACAGATACGCAGTATTTT. The gene calls are TRBV4-2 and TRBJ2-3; D ambiguous. The ends were cut back, 0 bases at V and 3 bases at J, with 7 bases in the middle. Germline V CDR1 and CDR2: LGHNA, YNFKEQ. CDR3 size: 14 residues.

The gene calls are TRBV5-6 and TRBJ2-3; TRBD1 matches at 12 bases. Germline V gene lookup returns CDR1 SGHDT and CDR2 YYEEEE. This CDR3 is built from 17 residues. After removal of 0 bases from V and 3 bases from J, the junction contained 5 bases not matched to a gene. This chain's CDR3 is CASSLGAGQGATDTQYF. DNA of the CDR3: TGTGCCAGCAGCTTGGGGGCGGGACAGGGGGCAACAGATACGCAGTATTTT.

The chain employs TRBV6-6 and TRBJ2-7; unclear D gene. The CDR3 loop spans 13 amino acids. CDR1 is MNHNY, CDR2 SVGAGI, per germline (reference sequence). Between the trimmed V and J ends, which lost 0 bases and 6 bases, there was a span of 9 bases. In DNA, the CDR3 is TGTGCCAGCAGTTACTCGACGGAGAGCGAGCAGTACGTC. Translated, it gives CASSYSTESEQYV.

V usage is TRBV4-3 and J usage is TRBJ2-3; tentatively, D is TRBD2 (6 bases). Germline-derived CDR1 and CDR2 are LGHNA and YSLEER. The V end lost 0 bases, the J end lost 14 bases, and 18 bases lay between the germline ends. The CDR3 totals 14 residues. The CDR3 nucleotides are TGCGCCAGCAGCCAAGACGAAGCGGGTCGGAGATTGTATTTT. The encoded protein is CASSQDEAGRRLYF.

CDR3 coding DNA: TGTGCCAGCAGCCCTCCATTCTCCTGGGCCACCGGCTATGGCTACACCTTC. It translates to CASSPPFSWATGYGYTF. The chain couples TRBV6-2 or TRBV6-3 to TRBJ1-2; D is undetermined. Germline CDR1 is MNHEY and CDR2 is SVGEGT. The CDR3 is made up of 17 amino acids. V was clipped by 6 bases and J by 4 bases, with 24 bases between them.

The table lists this clone with a few counts. The genes are TRBV7-2 and TRBJ1-6; D is undetermined. The CDR3 covers 15 residues. Trimming shortened V by 5 bases and J by 0 bases, and 8 bases separated the two germline ends. CDR1 SGHTA and CDR2 FQGNSA come from the germline V gene. In DNA, the CDR3 is TGTGCCAGCAGCGTTGAGGGCTCCTATAATTCACCCCTCCACTTT. This gives the protein CASSVEGSYNSPLHF. Using reference TRBV7-2 and TRBJ1-6 for the parts outside the CDR3, the full variable domain is GAGVSQSPSNKVTEKGKDVELRCDPISGHTALYWYRQSLGQGLEFLIYFQGNSAPDKSGLPSDRFSAERTGGSVSTLTIQRTQQEDSAVYLCASSVEGSYNSPLHFGNGTRLTVT.

This chain joins TRBV19 and TRBJ2-2, with D unclear. Germline values: CDR1 LNHDA, CDR2 SQIVND (reference sequence). There are 16 residues in the CDR3. The V and J ends lost 4 bases and 1 base respectively, with 13 bases between them. CDR3 bases: TGTGCCAGTAGTAAGACGACACCCGGGAACACCGGGGAGCTGTTTTTT. Protein sequence: CASSKTTPGNTGELFF. Full variable domain (remainder filled in from reference TRBV19 and TRBJ2-2): DGGITQSPKYLFRKEGQNVTLSCEQNLNHDAMYWYRQDPGQGLRLIYYSQIVNDFQKGDIAEGYSVSREKKESFPLTVTSAQKNPTAFYLCASSKTTPGNTGELFFGEGSRLTVL.

This clone was counted at least ten times. CDR3 sequence reads: CASSLAGTVSNQPQHF. The CDR3 bases are TGCGCCAGCAGCTTGGCCGGGACAGTTAGCAATCAGCCCCAGCATTTT. The gene calls are TRBV5-1 and TRBJ1-5; 7 bases map to TRBD1. V lost 0 bases and J lost 0; bases outside the gene matches: 3. Germline lookup yields CDR1 SGHRS and CDR2 YFSETQ. The CDR3 contains 16 residues.

V gene TRBV7-2 combines with J gene TRBJ2-3; D might be TRBD2 (7 bases). The CDR3 has 13 amino acids. The V end lost 3 bases, the J end lost 8 bases, and 12 bases lay between the germline ends. Germline V gene lookup returns CDR1 SGHTA and CDR2 FQGNSA. The CDR3 loop is CASSLGGPGTQYF. In nucleotides, the CDR3 is TGTGCCAGCAGCTTGGGGGGGCCGGGTACGCAGTATTTT.

V and J are TRBV28 and TRBJ2-3; 9 bases fit TRBD2. The CDR3 has 15 amino acids. V shed 5 bases, J shed 3 bases, and the junction held 6 bases outside the gene matches. Germline V gene lookup returns CDR1 MDHEN and CDR2 SYDVKM. The CDR3: CASSRPAGGTDTQYF. CDR3 in DNA: TGTGCCAGCAGTCGTCCCGCGGGGGGGACAGATACGCAGTATTTT.

CDR3 bases: TGTGCCAGCAGCTTAGGCGGGGTAGCTAACTATGGCTACACCTTC. Encoded protein: CASSLGGVANYGYTF. This sequence joins TRBV7-9 and TRBJ1-2; unclear D gene. Germline CDR1 reads SEHNR; CDR2 reads FQNEAQ (reference sequence). V lost 1 base and J 0 bases, leaving 9 bases between the germline ends. The CDR3 covers 15 residues.

The chain joins TRBV19 to TRBJ1-1, with 10 bases fitting TRBD1. The CDR3 is 14 amino acids. Germline trimming cut 5 bases from V and 5 bases from J; bases unmatched to any gene: 5. From germline, CDR1 is LNHDA and CDR2 SQIVND (reference sequence). In DNA form, the CDR3 reads TGTGCCAGTAGTTCGACAGGGGGCGGGACTGAAGCTTTCTTT. This gives the protein CASSSTGGGTEAFF.

This chain connects TRBV2 to TRBJ1-1; tentatively, D is TRBD1 (5 bases). V shed 8 bases and J shed 5 bases, with 12 bases lying between them. The CDR3 is made up of 12 amino acids. The germline V gene has CDR1 SNHLY and CDR2 FYNNEI. DNA of the CDR3: TGTGCCAGCCAGGGAGGGACGACTGAAGCTTTCTTT. The encoded protein is CASQGGTTEAFF.

The chain recombines TRBV7-9 with TRBJ2-2, with D possibly matching TRBD1 (5 bases). The germline gives CDR1 SEHNR, CDR2 FQNEAQ (reference sequence). V was cut by 0 bases and J by 5 bases, with 10 bases left in between. The CDR3 runs to 15 residues. CDR3 DNA: TGTGCCAGCAGCTTAGCAGGGGCACAGACCGGGGAGCTGTTTTTT. As protein: CASSLAGAQTGELFF.